This T cell receptor (beta chain) was documented in a study of PD-1 blockade in classical Hodgkin lymphoma. Study-wide results and limits: Unlike CD8+ TCR diversity, which did not rise significantly by C4D1, CD4+ TCR diversity did.

Time point here: cycle 4 day 1 (C4D1), after 5 to 7 weeks of nivolumab. Brentuximab vedotin exposure varied among the patients, all of whom had relapsed after autologous stem cell transplantation. Responses achieved at best were complete response, partial response or progressive disease. Generated by immunoSEQ multiplex PCR, the TCRdb table keeps only in-frame clones and is missing some. The repertoire holds 64,000 or so clones, with approximately 90% as singletons. V was shortened by 5 bases and J by 1 base, with 12 bases between the two germline ends. Germline V gene data show CDR1 as MDHEN and CDR2 as SYDVKM. The CDR3 contains 14 residues. Regarding this clone: Its antigen remains unknown.

The receptor's source is a human donor with classical Hodgkin lymphoma. Source: peripheral blood mononuclear cells (PBMCs), taken before the fourth cycle of nivolumab. J is TRBJ2-7 and V is TRBV28; the D is unclear. The CDR3 sequence is CASSVPLFSYEQYF. In nucleotides, the CDR3 is TGTGCCAGCAGTGTTCCCCTCTTTTCCTACGAGCAGTACTTC.